This T cell receptor beta chain is drawn from a study of T-cell reconstitution after alpha-beta-depleted transplantation in children. Preparation of the TCRbeta library was carried out with unique molecular identifiers. TCRdb re-derived calls from the PCR reads in MiXCR, one entry per CDR3 protein. The sample yields over 120,000 distinct CDR3 sequences, about 9% seen once. Whole-study findings and limits: The authors attributed T-cell counts and diversity one year after transplant mostly to newly produced T cells. The origin of alpha-beta T cells about two months after transplant was reportedly several hundred expanded graft clones.

This clonotype appeared many times. Its antigen is unidentified. The starting material was PBMCs, mostly from graft donor cells, obtained 180 days after TCRalphabeta/CD19-depleted stem cell transplant. The receptor was derived from a female patient between 2 and 15 years old who had a stem cell transplant for congenital amegakaryocytic thrombocytopenia, so the T cells may come from the graft donor.

The CDR3 loop is CASSALWEAHETQYF. CDR3 nucleotide sequence: TGTGCCAGCAGCGCCCTTTGGGAAGCCCATGAGACCCAGTACTTC. This chain links TRBV5-6 with TRBJ2-5; D remains unclear. Germline V gene lookup returns CDR1 SGHDT and CDR2 YYEEEE. The CDR3 is 15 amino acids. The V end lost 4 bases, the J end lost 5 bases, and 18 bases lay between the germline ends.